This TCR beta chain was captured in a study of blood T cell repertoires in COVID-19. Study background: The origin of the acute and convalescent COVID-19 samples was the United States, Italy and Spain. Sample material is recorded as cDNA or gDNA derived from T cells, B-cell-depleted T cells, or PBMCs.

In the original analysis: Estimation of nucleated cell counts was performed using reference gene primer amplification. Method: immunoSEQ multiplex PCR; TCRdb's copy keeps in-frame clones and lacks some. From that table come the V and J calls and clone size; the DNA was used to work out D and trimming. The table includes some 70,000 clones, about nine tenths detected once. A single count supports this clone. CDR1 and CDR2 from the germline V gene are MNHEY and SMNVEV (reference sequence). V lost 1 base to trimming and J lost 4 bases, with 14 bases between them. This CDR3 has 16 amino acids. J is TRBJ1-5 and V is TRBV27; D is perhaps TRBD1 (5 bases). The material sequenced was peripheral blood. The clonotype was recovered from a man aged 45 to 65 with active COVID-19. The CDR3 region is CASSLFFTGINQPQHF. The CDR3, as DNA: TGTGCCAGCAGTTTATTTTTTACAGGCATAAATCAGCCCCAGCATTTT.